This TCR beta chain was sequenced during a study of T cell repertoires in cytomegalovirus infection. For the study at large: It was the public TCR beta signatures that indicated both CMV infection and matching HLA type. Points from the study as a whole: The ex vivo response showed dominance by HLA-C-restricted CMV-specific TCR beta clonotypes.

TCRdb analysed the reads with MiXCR anew, one entry per CDR3 protein. The sample has 740,000 or so distinct CDR3 sequences, 35% to 40% seen once. Of note for this clonotype: Its antigen is unidentified.

The CDR3 is 15 residues long. CDR1 and CDR2 (germline): MDHEN, SYDVKM. With 7 bases removed from V and 4 bases from J, the gap between germline ends came to 17 bases. The receptor's source is a human donor in good health (CMV status not recorded). Some clones in this sample may be carry-over from other donors' samples. The gene calls are TRBV28 and TRBJ1-5; weak D call: TRBD1 (5 bases). The sequencing input was PBMCs. This CDR3 reads CASMQAGSPNQPQHF. CDR3 DNA sequence: TGTGCCAGCATGCAGGCAGGGAGTCCTAATCAGCCCCAGCATTTT.